These 23 T cell receptor beta chains were all obtained from the same sample, sequenced in a study of cytomegalovirus exposure and HLA in healthy donors. PCR amplification relied on 60 Vbeta primers (plus 13 Jbeta primers). Assay: immunoSEQ multiplex PCR; the TCRdb copy retains only in-frame clones and omits some. The sample holds some 100,000 clones, under 85% seen once. Sequencing was performed on PBMCs. These receptors were obtained from a woman aged 40 to 49 in good health and CMV-seronegative.

V is TRBV4-2 and J is TRBJ2-7; TRBD1 agrees at 7 bases. The CDR3 has 15 residues. CDR1 and CDR2 from the germline V gene are LGHNA and YNFKEQ. The V and J ends lost 1 base and 2 bases, in that order; junction bases with no gene match: 5. CDR3 nucleotides: TGTGCCAGCAGCCAAGGAGGGGGCGGCCCCTACGAGCAGTACTTC. Translating it yields CASSQGGGGPYEQYF.

CDR3 coding DNA: TGTGCCAGCAGCCAGGAGGGGACAGGGGGTTCACCCCTCCACTTT. Translated: CASSQEGTGGSPLHF. The V gene is TRBV4-2, the J gene TRBJ1-6; 11 nucleotides line up with TRBD1. CDR1 and CDR2 (germline): LGHNA, YNFKEQ. V lost 3 bases, J lost 9 bases, and 4 bases stayed unmatched. CDR3 length: 15 amino acids.

The J gene is TRBJ2-2, the V gene TRBV19, with TRBD2 identical over 11 bases. Unmatched junction bases numbered 7, after V lost 6 bases and J lost 4 bases. The length of the CDR3 is 16 residues. CDR1 LNHDA and CDR2 SQIVND come from the germline V gene (reference sequence). The CDR3 sequence is CASRVAGGPGTGELFF. CDR3 DNA sequence: TGTGCCAGTAGGGTAGCGGGAGGGCCGGGCACCGGGGAGCTGTTTTTT.

J is TRBJ2-1 and V is TRBV28, with 15 bases identical to TRBD2. The CDR3 runs 14 residues. CDR1 is MDHEN, CDR2 SYDVKM, per germline. The junction had 4 bases not matched to a gene; V was cut back by 7 bases and J by 9 bases. CDR3 bases: TGTGCCAGCACCCCGGGACTAGCGGGAGGTGAGCAGTTCTTC. The encoded protein is CASTPGLAGGEQFF.

This clone was observed once. This chain links TRBV6-5 with TRBJ2-4; 7 nucleotides match TRBD1. CDR1 is MNHEY and CDR2 is SVGAGI in the germline V gene. J gave up 2 bases and V 5 bases, and 6 bases lay outside the gene matches. This CDR3 spans 15 amino acids. This chain's CDR3 is CASSRQGNPKNIQYF. The CDR3 DNA follows: TGTGCCAGCAGTCGACAGGGTAACCCCAAAAACATTCAGTACTTC.

The chain uses TRBV7-2 and TRBJ1-5; 8 bases match TRBD1. The CDR3 is 17 amino acids. Trimming cost V 3 bases and J 3 bases; bases outside gene matches: 10. Germline-derived CDR1 and CDR2 are SGHTA and FQGNSA. CDR3 coding DNA: TGTGCCAGCAGCTTCTGGATGGGGACAGGCAACAATCAGCCCCAGCATTTT. Translated, it gives CASSFWMGTGNNQPQHF. Full variable domain (remainder filled in from reference TRBV7-2 and TRBJ1-5): GAGVSQSPSNKVTEKGKDVELRCDPISGHTALYWYRQSLGQGLEFLIYFQGNSAPDKSGLPSDRFSAERTGGSVSTLTIQRTQQEDSAVYLCASSFWMGTGNNQPQHFGDGTRLSIL.

On this clone: Germline and junction disagree at one end, which may indicate a read error. V gene TRBV7-7 combines with J gene TRBJ2-2; no reliable D call. CDR3 length: 15 amino acids. Looked up from germline, CDR1 is SSHAT and CDR2 is FNYEAQ (reference sequence). CDR3 protein: CASSLNSPGSGELFF. CDR3 nucleotide sequence: TGTGCTAGCAGCTTAAATAGCCCGGGTTCCGGGGAGCTGTTTTTT.

This chain uses TRBV7-6 with TRBJ2-1, with a weak D call TRBD2 (6 bases). Between the trimmed V and J ends, which lost 0 bases and 4 bases, there was a span of 13 bases. Per the germline V gene, CDR1 is SGHVS and CDR2 is FNYEAQ. This CDR3 contains 16 residues. The CDR3 loop is CASSLAVDSGYNEQFF. The CDR3, as DNA: TGTGCCAGCAGCTTAGCGGTCGATAGCGGATACAATGAGCAGTTCTTC.

The chain uses TRBV6-6 and TRBJ2-7, with D maybe TRBD1 (6 bases). V was clipped by 7 bases and J by 5 bases, with 12 bases between them. From germline, CDR1 is MNHNY and CDR2 SVGAGI (reference sequence). CDR3 size: 12 residues. The CDR3 coding sequence is TGTGCCAGCACCCTACAGGGACACGAGCAGTACTTC. It translates to CASTLQGHEQYF.

This chain links TRBV11-3 with TRBJ2-1, with 13 nucleotides matching TRBD2. V lost 4 bases, J lost 7 bases, and 4 bases stayed unmatched. CDR3 length: 15 amino acids. Germline CDR1 and CDR2: SGHNT and YENEEA. The CDR3 coding sequence is TGTGCCAGCAGCTCAGGACTAGCGGGGGTTAATGAGCAGTTCTTC. The encoded protein is CASSSGLAGVNEQFF. The whole variable domain, filled in from reference TRBV11-3 and TRBJ2-1, reads EAGVVQSPRYKIIEKKQPVAFWCNPISGHNTLYWYLQNLGQGPELLIRYENEEAVDDSQLPKDRFSAERLKGVDSTLKIQPAELGDSAVYLCASSSGLAGVNEQFFGPGTRLTVL.

The V call is TRBV7-9, the J call TRBJ2-5; possibly TRBD2 for D (6 bases). V was pared by 6 bases and J by 2 bases, with 22 bases between. Germline V gene lookup returns CDR1 SEHNR and CDR2 FQNEAQ (reference sequence). The CDR3 totals 17 residues. The CDR3 loop reads CASSREALAILQETQYF. The CDR3 nucleotides read TGTGCCAGCAGTCGAGAGGCTCTAGCGATCCTTCAAGAGACCCAGTACTTC. Based on the CDR3 plus reference TRBV7-9 and TRBJ2-5, the full variable domain is DTGVSQNPRHKITKRGQNVTFRCDPISEHNRLYWYRQTLGQGPEFLTYFQNEAQLEKSRLLSDRFSAERPKGSFSTLEIQRTEQGDSAMYLCASSREALAILQETQYFGPGTRLLVL.

This clone has more than one count but fewer than ten. The chain employs TRBV2 and TRBJ1-1; D is perhaps TRBD1 (5 bases). Per the germline V gene, CDR1 is SNHLY and CDR2 is FYNNEI. The CDR3 has 14 residues. V was clipped by 6 bases and J by 4 bases, with 15 bases between them. The CDR3: CASSRTGGVTEAFF. In DNA form, the CDR3 reads TGTGCCAGCAGCCGAACGGGGGGGGTCACTGAAGCTTTCTTT.

In DNA, the CDR3 is TGCGCCAGCAGCCAAGGGACATCCTACTACGAGCAGTACTTC. It encodes CASSQGTSYYEQYF. The chain recombines TRBV4-1 with TRBJ2-7, with D perhaps TRBD1 (5 bases). The CDR3 loop spans 14 amino acids. Germline V gene sequence: CDR1 MGHRA, CDR2 YSYEKL. V lost 1 base and J 3 bases, leaving 10 bases between the germline ends.

Turning to this clone: This same CDR3 is encoded by further DNA sequences in the sample. The chain couples TRBV11-1 to TRBJ1-1, with 7 bases matching TRBD1. The CDR3 is made up of 15 amino acids. The germline V gene has CDR1 SGHAT and CDR2 FQDESV (reference sequence). Losses at the gene ends were 2 bases for V and 4 bases for J; bases not matched to a gene: 7. Here the CDR3 reads CASSLPDRRRTEAFF. Here the CDR3 DNA reads TGTGCCAGCAGCTTACCGGACAGGAGGCGCACTGAAGCTTTCTTT.

This clone has just one count. This sequence joins TRBV30 and TRBJ1-1; the D is unclear. CDR1 is GTSNPN and CDR2 is SVGIG in the germline V gene (reference sequence). V was shortened by 8 bases and J by 7 bases, with 8 bases between the two germline ends. This CDR3 contains 9 residues. CDR3 DNA: TGTGCCGCCAGTATTGAAGCTTTCTTT. Translating it yields CAASIEAFF.

As DNA, the CDR3 is TGCGCCAGCAGCCCCGGCTATGGCTACACCTTC. Its protein is CASSPGYGYTF. The chain links TRBV5-1 to TRBJ1-2; D gene uncertain. The germline V gene encodes CDR1 SGHRS and CDR2 YFSETQ. Trimming removed 4 bases at V and 4 bases at J, with 5 bases between. The CDR3 totals 11 residues.

The rearrangement joins TRBV27 to TRBJ2-2; D gene unclear. The CDR3 is 14 amino acids. V lost 6 bases, J lost 0 bases, and 8 bases lay in between. The germline V gene has CDR1 MNHEY and CDR2 SMNVEV (reference sequence). The CDR3 reads CASRGLPNTGELFF. In nucleotides, the CDR3 is TGTGCCAGCAGGGGCCTCCCGAACACCGGGGAGCTGTTTTTT.

This clone was recorded a few times. The chain employs TRBV21-1 and TRBJ2-5; TRBD2, the table's D call, lacks a check against the DNA. TRBV21-1 is described as a pseudogene. The CDR3 totals 18 residues. The CDR3 loop is CASSKGGLIGDSQETQYF. The CDR3 DNA sequence: TGTGCCAGCAGCAAAGGAGGGCTTATTGGGGATTCCCAAGAGACCCAGTACTTC.

This clone was recorded once. V is TRBV2 and J is TRBJ2-2, with 8 bases that match TRBD2. Germline V gene data show CDR1 as SNHLY and CDR2 as FYNNEI. J lost 6 bases, V lost 6 bases, and 6 bases had no gene match. This CDR3 has 14 residues. The CDR3 coding sequence is TGTGCCAGCAGCCTCCGGACTAGCCCCGGGGAGCTGTTTTTT. Protein sequence: CASSLRTSPGELFF.

This chain links TRBV5-1 with TRBJ1-5, with 7 bases identical to TRBD1. Looked up from germline, CDR1 is SGHRS and CDR2 is YFSETQ. CDR3 size: 16 residues. The ends lost 1 base at V and 3 bases at J; junction bases unmatched: 7. The CDR3 nucleotides read TGCGCCAGCAGCTTGATCGGACAGGCCCTCAATCAGCCCCAGCATTTT. It translates to CASSLIGQALNQPQHF. Looking up the rest from reference TRBV5-1 and TRBJ1-5 gives the full variable domain: KAGVTQTPRYLIKTRGQQVTLSCSPISGHRSVSWYQQTPGQGLQFLFEYFSETQRNKGNFPGRFSGRQFSNSRSEMNVSTLELGDSALYLCASSLIGQALNQPQHFGDGTRLSIL.

This chain connects TRBV6-6 to TRBJ1-1, with D possibly being TRBD1 (6 bases). The ends were cut back, 5 bases at V and 4 bases at J, with 8 bases in the middle. This CDR3 is 12 amino acids long. In germline, CDR1 is MNHNY, CDR2 SVGAGI (reference sequence). The CDR3 region has the DNA TGTGCCAGCAGTCACAGGGTCACTGAAGCTTTCTTT. Amino acids: CASSHRVTEAFF.

The chain is built from TRBV7-3 and TRBJ1-1, with 11 bases matching TRBD1. Germline V CDR1 and CDR2: SGHTA, FQGTGA. CDR3 length: 14 amino acids. Losses at the gene ends were 5 bases for V and 4 bases for J; bases not matched to a gene: 3. The CDR3 here is CASSQGTGGTEAFF. DNA of the CDR3: TGTGCCAGCAGCCAAGGGACAGGGGGCACTGAAGCTTTCTTT.

This sequence joins TRBV28 and TRBJ2-5; 7 positions match TRBD1. CDR3 length equals 17 residues. CDR1 MDHEN and CDR2 SYDVKM come from the germline V gene. J was trimmed by 5 bases and V by 5 bases; bases with no gene match: 17. CDR3 nucleotides: TGTGCCAGCAGTCCCACCGACAGGGAGACAGAAGGGGAGACCCAGTACTTC. The encoded protein is CASSPTDRETEGETQYF.